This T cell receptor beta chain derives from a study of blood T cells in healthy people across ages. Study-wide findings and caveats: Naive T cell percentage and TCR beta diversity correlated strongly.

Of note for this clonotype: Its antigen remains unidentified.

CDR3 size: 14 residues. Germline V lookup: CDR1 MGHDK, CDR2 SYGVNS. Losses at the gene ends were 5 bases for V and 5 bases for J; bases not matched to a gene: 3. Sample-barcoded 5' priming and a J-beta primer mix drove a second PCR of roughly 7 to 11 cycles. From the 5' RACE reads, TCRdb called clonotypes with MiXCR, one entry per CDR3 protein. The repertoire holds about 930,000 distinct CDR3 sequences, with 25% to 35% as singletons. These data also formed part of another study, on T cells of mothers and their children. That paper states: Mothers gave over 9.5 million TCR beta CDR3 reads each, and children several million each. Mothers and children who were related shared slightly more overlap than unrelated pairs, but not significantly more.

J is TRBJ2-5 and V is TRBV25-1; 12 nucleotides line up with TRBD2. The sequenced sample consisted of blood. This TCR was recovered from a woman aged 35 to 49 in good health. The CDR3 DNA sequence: TGTGCCAGCAGTACTAGCGGGGGGTTGGAGACCCAGTACTTC. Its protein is CASSTSGGLETQYF.